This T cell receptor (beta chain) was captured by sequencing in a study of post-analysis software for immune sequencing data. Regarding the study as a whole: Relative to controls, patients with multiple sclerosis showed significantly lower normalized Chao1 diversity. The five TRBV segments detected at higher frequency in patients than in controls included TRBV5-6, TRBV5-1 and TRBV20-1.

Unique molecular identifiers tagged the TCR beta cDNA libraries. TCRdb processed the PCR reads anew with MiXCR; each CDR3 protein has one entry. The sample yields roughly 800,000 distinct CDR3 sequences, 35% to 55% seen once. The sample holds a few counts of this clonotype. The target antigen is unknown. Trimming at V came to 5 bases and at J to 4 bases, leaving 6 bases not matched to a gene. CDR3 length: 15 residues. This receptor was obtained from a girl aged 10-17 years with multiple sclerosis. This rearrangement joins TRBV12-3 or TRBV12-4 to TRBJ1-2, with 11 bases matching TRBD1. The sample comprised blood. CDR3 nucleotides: TGTGCCAGCAGTCATTCCGGGACAGGGGGCTATGGCTACACCTTC. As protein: CASSHSGTGGYGYTF.